This T cell receptor beta chain was obtained from a study of blood T cell repertoires in COVID-19. Using immunoSEQ multiplex PCR, the repertoire was profiled, and TCRdb retains in-frame clones only, with some absent. The data show about 76,000 clones, roughly nine tenths seen once. This CDR3 region has 13 residues. Germline V gene sequence: CDR1 SQVTM, CDR2 ANQGSEA. J gave up 6 bases and V 1 base, and 2 bases lay outside the gene matches. The TCR sequence derives from a man aged 45 to 65 with acute or convalescent COVID-19. The chain has TRBV29-1 and TRBJ1-2; 10 nucleotides align to TRBD1. The sample was peripheral blood. For the CDR3, the DNA is TGCAGCGTTGAAGGACAGGGGGCCAATGGCTACACCTTC. Amino acid sequence: CSVEGQGANGYTF.